Here is one T cell receptor beta chain with its context. Its antigen remains unidentified. The data were obtained in a study of T cell responses to AZD1222 COVID-19 vaccine. Whole-study results and caveats: Spike was spanned by vaccine-associated CD4 TCRs, which were dominant at 160-218 and 743-854. A reported finding is that nearly half of spike-specific TCRs target unmutated variant regions. Clonal diversity was possibly underestimated; the donors were predominantly white British and more often female.

Sequencing was performed with immunoSEQ multiplex PCR; in TCRdb, only in-frame clones are kept and a portion is missing. The sample consists of under 95,000 clones, 75% to 90% of them appearing once. Germline V CDR1 and CDR2: LGHDT, YNNKEL (reference sequence). CDR3 size: 17 residues. J was trimmed by 4 bases and V by 4 bases; bases with no gene match: 11. The chain recombines TRBV3-1 (or the pseudogene TRBV3-2) with TRBJ2-2; TRBD2 aligns across 8 bases. The material was peripheral blood, obtained 28 days after the second AZD1222 dose. The sequence derives from an adult who received the AZD1222 COVID-19 vaccine. CDR3 coding DNA: TGTGCCAGCAGCCGCCGGGGGGGCAGCGGGGGCACCGGGGAGCTGTTTTTT. Amino acid sequence: CASSRRGGSGGTGELFF.